This is a list of T cell receptor beta chains from one sample in a study of T-cell reconstitution after alpha-beta-depleted transplantation in children. Each CDR3 protein is one row after TCRdb ran MiXCR on the PCR reads. This sample yields around 94,000 distinct CDR3 sequences, of which about 6% are seen a single time; about 6.1% belongs to the top ten. The specimen comprised PBMCs, mostly from graft donor cells, sampled 60 days after TCRalphabeta/CD19-depleted stem cell transplant. These receptors originate from a female patient under 10 years old who had a stem cell transplant for Fanconi anemia, so the T cells may come from the graft donor. CDR3s leave out the opening cysteine and the closing phenylalanine or tryptophan.

J gene | V gene | CDR3 protein
TRBJ1-4 | TRBV18 | ASSPRALNEKLF
TRBJ2-1 | TRBV20-1 | SARESSGFSYNEQF
TRBJ2-7 | TRBV6-5 | ASSYWDRGGDEQY
TRBJ2-1 | TRBV24-1 | ATAGLADYNEQF
TRBJ2-7 | TRBV20-1 | SARSPPGRTIYYEQY
TRBJ2-4 | TRBV5-1 | ASSLLPGGHIQY
TRBJ1-5 | TRBV20-1 | SASDRGSKPQH
TRBJ2-3 | TRBV11-1 | ASSLEAVQGLLTDTQY
TRBJ2-3 | TRBV18 | ASSPPTSRATDTQY
TRBJ2-7 | TRBV29-1 | SVVNYEQY
TRBJ2-7 | TRBV21-1 | ASEWPGTLVGQLVSSYEQY
TRBJ1-2 | TRBV24-1 | ATSDRITGGNGYT
TRBJ1-5 | TRBV2 | ASSERGQGWHQPQH
TRBJ2-7 | TRBV29-1 | SVEAGGTYEQY
TRBJ1-3 | TRBV5-1 | ASRPQDVDSGNTIY
TRBJ2-2 | TRBV5-1 | ASSLGVTSGELF
TRBJ2-7 | TRBV9 | ASSGSGMMEQY
TRBJ2-7 | TRBV5-1 | ASSPGLAGGYEQY
TRBJ2-1 | TRBV2 | ARTGTSGGAYNEQF
TRBJ2-7 | TRBV5-1 | ASSLVPGGEGTEQY
TRBJ2-4 | TRBV3-1 | ASSPTGNAKNIQY
TRBJ2-7 | TRBV14 | ASSSGTSGYEQY
TRBJ2-6 | TRBV5-1 | ASSLWTGGSGANVLT
TRBJ2-1 | TRBV19 | ASNELAGLLDVNEQF
TRBJ2-5 | TRBV20-1 | SARWGLETQY
TRBJ1-1 | TRBV25-1 | ASSSPRGAWGTEAF
TRBJ2-7 | TRBV19 | ARSGRGLYEQY
TRBJ2-7 | TRBV6-4 | ASSDEWEMAPYEQY
TRBJ1-1 | TRBV28 | ASRRTGMNTEAF
TRBJ2-2 | TRBV29-1 | SVGQDSGELF
TRBJ2-3 | TRBV5-1 | ASRHGTSGGTDTQY
TRBJ2-2 | TRBV30 | AWLDENTGELF
TRBJ2-7 | TRBV12-3/TRBV12-4 | ASGQGQQY
TRBJ2-1 | TRBV7-3 | ASSLLGGGYNEQF
TRBJ2-7 | TRBV5-1 | ASSLLQGGEQY
TRBJ1-1 | TRBV5-1 | ASSFWGSSMNTEAF
TRBJ1-4 | TRBV28 | ASRASGGTNEKLF
TRBJ2-1 | TRBV28 | ASSPRDSPYNEQF
TRBJ2-3 | TRBV2 | ASSGSAEANTDTQY
TRBJ1-6 | TRBV12-3/TRBV12-4 | ASSSASYTGTNSPLH
TRBJ2-5 | TRBV20-1 | SARNPAGVGETQY
TRBJ2-7 | TRBV12-3/TRBV12-4 | ASSLMTPFYEQY
TRBJ2-7 | TRBV7-9 | ASSLMGQGT
TRBJ2-2 | TRBV20-1 | SARDPSISFSSGRAGELF
TRBJ2-3 | TRBV18 | ASSPRRGFTDTQY
TRBJ2-2 | TRBV4-2 | ASSQDKTGGANTGELF
TRBJ1-1 | TRBV5-5 | ASSLGPTGNTEAF
TRBJ2-1 | TRBV7-9 | ASSSLAGGKGEQF
TRBJ2-5 | TRBV7-9 | ASSVGRLLQETQY